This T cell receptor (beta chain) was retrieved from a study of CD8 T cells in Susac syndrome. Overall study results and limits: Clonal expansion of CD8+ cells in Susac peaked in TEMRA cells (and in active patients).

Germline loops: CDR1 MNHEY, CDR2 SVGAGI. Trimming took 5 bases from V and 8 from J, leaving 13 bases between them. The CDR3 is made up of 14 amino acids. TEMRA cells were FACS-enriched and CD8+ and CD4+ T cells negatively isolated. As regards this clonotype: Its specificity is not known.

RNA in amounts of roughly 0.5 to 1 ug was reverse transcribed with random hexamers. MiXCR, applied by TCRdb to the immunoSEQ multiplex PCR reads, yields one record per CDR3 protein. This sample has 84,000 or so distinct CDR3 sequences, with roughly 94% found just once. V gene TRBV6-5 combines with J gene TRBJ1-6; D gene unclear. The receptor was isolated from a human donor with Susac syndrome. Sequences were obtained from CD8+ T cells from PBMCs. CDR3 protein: CASSPESSDSPLHF. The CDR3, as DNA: TGTGCCAGCAGTCCGGAGTCCTCCGATTCACCCCTCCACTTT.